This is a list of T cell receptor beta chains from one sample in a study of blood T cell repertoires in COVID-19. The protocol was immunoSEQ multiplex PCR, while the TCRdb copy is restricted to in-frame clones and leaves out a portion. The table records around 140,000 clones, around nine tenths of them present only once. Sequencing input: peripheral blood. These receptors were obtained from a woman aged 50 to 65 with active or convalescent COVID-19. The CDR3 runs from the conserved cysteine through the conserved F or W. D genes are given only for firm matches. Clone size is not always given. Where it is, it says once, few, many or a class for expanded clones.

CDR3: CASSELLSSGGYTF
DNA: TGTGCCAGCAGTGAACTCCTCTCTTCGGGTGGCTACACCTTC
size: .
V: TRBV2
D: .
J: TRBJ1-2

CDR3: CSVGPGLANEQYF
DNA: TGCAGCGTCGGTCCGGGACTAGCCAACGAGCAGTACTTC
size: once
V: TRBV29-1
D: TRBD2
J: TRBJ2-7

CDR3: CASSIDRDRDYHSNQPQHF
DNA: TGTGCCAGTAGTATAGATCGGGACAGGGATTACCATAGCAATCAGCCCCAGCATTTT
size: .
V: TRBV19
D: TRBD1
J: TRBJ1-5

CDR3: CASSQEIPHWGGTDTQYF
DNA: TGTGCCAGCAGCCAAGAGATCCCGCATTGGGGCGGCACAGATACGCAGTATTTT
size: .
V: TRBV14
D: .
J: TRBJ2-3

CDR3: CASSSRPGPSYEQYF
DNA: TGTGCCAGCAGCTCTAGGCCAGGGCCTTCCTACGAGCAGTACTTC
size: .
V: TRBV7-2
D: .
J: TRBJ2-7

CDR3: CASSSLANRGSEQYF
DNA: TGTGCCAGCAGCTCCTTGGCCAACAGGGGGAGCGAGCAGTACTTC
size: .
V: TRBV7-9
D: TRBD1
J: TRBJ2-7

CDR3: CASGFGPRGNGINTGELFF
DNA: TGTGCTAGTGGTTTTGGCCCTAGGGGAAACGGAATTAACACCGGGGAGCTGTTTTTT
size: .
V: TRBV12-5
D: .
J: TRBJ2-2

CDR3: CASSWGQGGTNEKLFF
DNA: TGCGCCAGCAGCTGGGGACAGGGGGGAACTAATGAAAAACTGTTTTTT
size: .
V: TRBV5-1
D: TRBD1
J: TRBJ1-4

CDR3: CASSRGTDNTEAFF
DNA: TGTGCCAGCAGCCGAGGGACAGACAACACTGAAGCTTTCTTT
size: .
V: TRBV7-3
D: TRBD1
J: TRBJ1-1

CDR3: CATSIGRVGGEKLFF
DNA: TGTGCCACCAGCATAGGAAGAGTGGGAGGTGAAAAACTGTTTTTT
size: .
V: TRBV15
D: .
J: TRBJ1-4

CDR3: CASSLYGGGDNSPLHF
DNA: TGTGCCAGCAGTTTATATGGGGGAGGGGATAATTCACCCCTCCACTTT
size: .
V: TRBV28
D: .
J: TRBJ1-6

CDR3: CASSQTGQYQETQYF
DNA: TGTGCCAGCAGCCAGACAGGGCAGTACCAAGAGACCCAGTACTTC
size: .
V: TRBV28
D: TRBD1
J: TRBJ2-5

CDR3: CASSPSGGSTDTQYF
DNA: TGTGCCAGCAGCCCAAGCGGGGGCAGCACAGATACGCAGTATTTT
size: .
V: TRBV13
D: TRBD2
J: TRBJ2-3

CDR3: CASSAGLAGAPSTDTQYF
DNA: TGTGCCAGTAGTGCCGGACTAGCGGGCGCCCCTAGCACAGATACGCAGTATTTT
size: .
V: TRBV19
D: TRBD2
J: TRBJ2-3

CDR3: CASSWETGTLSGNTIYF
DNA: TGCGCCAGCAGCTGGGAGACAGGGACCCTCTCTGGAAACACCATATATTTT
size: .
V: TRBV5-1
D: TRBD1
J: TRBJ1-3

CDR3: CASSQGTYQETQYF
DNA: TGTGCCAGCAGCCAAGGGACTTACCAAGAGACCCAGTACTTC
size: .
V: TRBV14
D: .
J: TRBJ2-5

CDR3: CASSPTVGGNTEAFF
DNA: TGTGCCAGCAGCCCGACGGTAGGGGGGAACACTGAAGCTTTCTTT
size: .
V: TRBV9
D: .
J: TRBJ1-1

CDR3: CASSFSDSHGYTF
DNA: TGTGCCAGCAGTTTCTCGGACAGCCATGGCTACACCTTC
size: .
V: TRBV27
D: .
J: TRBJ1-2

CDR3: CASSIQEGGSPLHF
DNA: TGTGCCAGCAGCATCCAGGAGGGTGGCTCACCCCTCCACTTT
size: .
V: TRBV11-2
D: .
J: TRBJ1-6

CDR3: CASRGGSWIGELFF
DNA: TGTGCCAGCAGGGGCGGGAGTTGGATCGGGGAGCTGTTTTTT
size: once
V: TRBV6-6
D: TRBD2
J: TRBJ2-2

CDR3: CASSDPGQGNTEAFF
DNA: TGTGCCAGCAGTGACCCGGGACAGGGGAACACTGAAGCTTTCTTT
size: .
V: TRBV27
D: TRBD1
J: TRBJ1-1

CDR3: CSARGGGSQETQYF
DNA: TGCAGTGCTCGTGGGGGGGGATCCCAAGAGACCCAGTACTTC
size: once
V: TRBV20-1
D: TRBD2
J: TRBJ2-5

CDR3: CASSLEGAGANVLTF
DNA: TGTGCCAGCAGTTTGGAAGGGGCTGGGGCCAACGTCCTGACTTTC
size: .
V: TRBV28
D: .
J: TRBJ2-6

CDR3: CASSQARGTGQGPYNSPLHF
DNA: TGTGCCAGCAGCCAAGCGAGGGGGACAGGACAGGGCCCCTATAATTCACCCCTCCACTTT
size: .
V: TRBV3-1/TRBV3-2
D: TRBD1
J: TRBJ1-6

CDR3: CASSLAGGGGNEQFF
DNA: TGTGCCAGCAGCTTAGCAGGAGGGGGCGGGAATGAGCAGTTCTTC
size: .
V: TRBV7-2
D: .
J: TRBJ2-1

CDR3: CASRAGGANTEAFF
DNA: TGTGCCAGCAGAGCTGGCGGGGCGAACACTGAAGCTTTCTTT
size: .
V: TRBV6-4
D: .
J: TRBJ1-1

CDR3: CASSDLVSYEQYF
DNA: TGTGCCAGCAGTGACCTTGTTTCCTACGAGCAGTACTTC
size: .
V: TRBV6-1
D: .
J: TRBJ2-7

CDR3: CASSPPGQGGPNYGYTF
DNA: TGTGCCAGCTCACCCCCGGGACAGGGGGGTCCTAACTATGGCTACACCTTC
size: .
V: TRBV18
D: TRBD1
J: TRBJ1-2

CDR3: CASSFCLKYGTRCVNTEAFF
DNA: TGTGCCAGCAGTTTTTGTTTGAAATACGGGACAAGATGTGTGAACACTGAAGCTTTCTTT
size: once
V: TRBV28
D: .
J: TRBJ1-1

CDR3: CASSSTTGSTEAFF
DNA: TGCGCCAGCAGCTCGACTACAGGGAGCACTGAAGCTTTCTTT
size: few
V: TRBV5-1
D: .
J: TRBJ1-1

CDR3: CSVGTRTDNEQFF
DNA: TGCAGCGTTGGGACTCGAACTGACAATGAGCAGTTCTTC
size: .
V: TRBV29-1
D: .
J: TRBJ2-1

CDR3: CASSVTGNNSPLHF
DNA: TGTGCCAGCAGCGTTACAGGGAATAATTCACCCCTCCACTTT
size: .
V: TRBV9
D: .
J: TRBJ1-6

CDR3: CASSYRGGGLSYEQYF
DNA: TGCGCCAGCAGTTACCGTGGGGGGGGCTTGTCCTACGAGCAGTACTTC
size: .
V: TRBV23-1
D: .
J: TRBJ2-7

CDR3: CASRPLATGELFF
DNA: TGTGCCAGCAGGCCTCTAGCAACCGGGGAGCTGTTTTTT
size: .
V: TRBV6-2/TRBV6-3
D: .
J: TRBJ2-2

CDR3: CASSPHSSGNTIYF
DNA: TGTGCCAGCAGCCCCCACAGCTCTGGAAACACCATATATTTT
size: .
V: TRBV28
D: .
J: TRBJ1-3

CDR3: CASRGLAGNEQFF
DNA: TGTGCCAGCAGGGGACTAGCCGGCAATGAGCAGTTCTTC
size: .
V: TRBV12-3/TRBV12-4
D: TRBD2
J: TRBJ2-1

CDR3: CASTGGRRGGTEAFF
DNA: TGTGCCAGCACAGGGGGCCGGAGGGGAGGCACTGAAGCTTTCTTT
size: .
V: TRBV28
D: TRBD1
J: TRBJ1-1

CDR3: CASSSASPNQPQHF
DNA: TGTGCCAGCAGCTCCGCGTCGCCTAATCAGCCCCAGCATTTT
size: few
V: TRBV7-2
D: .
J: TRBJ1-5

CDR3: CATSGSSITGELFF
DNA: TGTGCCACCAGCGGGAGTTCGATTACCGGGGAGCTGTTTTTT
size: .
V: TRBV24-1
D: .
J: TRBJ2-2

CDR3: CASSRSGEGYTF
DNA: TGTGCCAGCAGCCGGTCAGGGGAAGGCTACACCTTC
size: .
V: TRBV3-1/TRBV3-2
D: .
J: TRBJ1-2

CDR3: CASSLGGRSNTGELFF
DNA: TGTGCCAGCAGCCTGGGCGGCAGATCGAACACCGGGGAGCTGTTTTTT
size: .
V: TRBV5-4
D: .
J: TRBJ2-2

CDR3: CASRDKNTGELFF
DNA: TGTGCCAGCAGGGACAAGAACACCGGGGAGCTGTTTTTT
size: .
V: TRBV6-5
D: .
J: TRBJ2-2

CDR3: CASSDASSGLNEQFF
DNA: TGTGCCAGTAGTGACGCGTCTAGCGGCCTCAATGAGCAGTTCTTC
size: .
V: TRBV19
D: TRBD2
J: TRBJ2-1

CDR3: CASSSKLARGSYNEQFF
DNA: TGTGCCAGCAGCTCCAAACTAGCGAGGGGGTCCTACAATGAGCAGTTCTTC
size: once
V: TRBV7-9
D: .
J: TRBJ2-1

CDR3: CASSQDSGSSTYTQYF
DNA: TGCGCCAGCAGCCAAGATAGCGGTTCCTCAACGTATACGCAGTATTTT
size: .
V: TRBV4-3
D: .
J: TRBJ2-3

CDR3: CSVEGLAGGYSTDTQYF
DNA: TGCAGCGTTGAGGGGCTAGCGGGGGGTTATAGCACAGATACGCAGTATTTT
size: once
V: TRBV29-1
D: TRBD2
J: TRBJ2-3

CDR3: CASSLAGTASYNEQFF
DNA: TGTGCCAGCAGCTTGGCCGGGACAGCGTCCTACAATGAGCAGTTCTTC
size: once
V: TRBV5-8
D: TRBD1
J: TRBJ2-1

CDR3: CASSPLYGQVNYGYTF
DNA: TGCGCCAGCAGCCCCCTGTATGGGCAAGTAAACTATGGCTACACCTTC
size: .
V: TRBV4-1
D: .
J: TRBJ1-2

CDR3: CASSYRQGLNYGYTF
DNA: TGTGCCAGCAGTTATCGACAGGGGCTAAACTATGGCTACACCTTC
size: once
V: TRBV6-2/TRBV6-3
D: TRBD1
J: TRBJ1-2

CDR3: CASRGPQWVTVCNEQFF
DNA: TGTGCCAGCAGGGGTCCCCAATGGGTCACAGTTTGCAATGAGCAGTTCTTC
size: once
V: TRBV21-1
D: .
J: TRBJ2-1

CDR3: CASSASAVSTDTQYF
DNA: TGCGCCAGCAGTGCGTCAGCGGTTAGCACAGATACGCAGTATTTT
size: .
V: TRBV10-2
D: .
J: TRBJ2-3

CDR3: CASSPPRRLGYSNQPQHF
DNA: TGTGCCAGTAGTCCCCCGAGGCGGCTCGGATATAGCAATCAGCCCCAGCATTTT
size: .
V: TRBV19
D: .
J: TRBJ1-5

CDR3: CASSLTSTVHNEQFF
DNA: TGTGCCAGCAGCTTGACTAGCACGGTCCACAATGAGCAGTTCTTC
size: .
V: TRBV5-5
D: .
J: TRBJ2-1

CDR3: CATSRPQGRSETQYF
DNA: TGTGCCACCAGCAGGCCACAGGGAAGGTCAGAGACCCAGTACTTC
size: .
V: TRBV15
D: .
J: TRBJ2-5

CDR3: CASSFQGGNTEAFF
DNA: TGTGCCAGCAGCTTCCAGGGGGGGAACACTGAAGCTTTCTTT
size: once
V: TRBV7-2
D: TRBD1
J: TRBJ1-1

CDR3: CASSTGTGVTGELFF
DNA: TGTGCCAGCTCTACCGGGACAGGGGTAACCGGGGAGCTGTTTTTT
size: .
V: TRBV6-6
D: TRBD1
J: TRBJ2-2

CDR3: CASSDRSGVPEAFF
DNA: TGTGCCAGCAGCGATCGGAGCGGGGTACCTGAAGCTTTCTTT
size: .
V: TRBV3-1/TRBV3-2
D: .
J: TRBJ1-1

CDR3: CASSPGTGRTDTQYF
DNA: TGTGCCAGCAGCCCTGGGACAGGGCGGACAGATACGCAGTATTTT
size: .
V: TRBV7-3
D: TRBD1
J: TRBJ2-3

CDR3: CASSGRRDNEQFF
DNA: TGTGCCAGCAGCGGGCGGAGGGACAATGAGCAGTTCTTC
size: .
V: TRBV11-3
D: .
J: TRBJ2-1